This TCR beta chain came from a study of cytomegalovirus exposure and HLA in healthy donors. Details on this clone: Its cognate antigen is unknown.

Study findings and constraints: In a later analysis, specific HLA alleles were associated with around 17,000 TCR beta sequences at a 0.05 false discovery rate.

With 60 Vbeta and 13 Jbeta primers, the PCR was carried out. The method was immunoSEQ multiplex PCR; TCRdb's version includes in-frame clones alone and lacks a portion of them. The sample contains about 200,000 clones, roughly 83% of which appear only once. The source of this sequence is a male donor in good health and CMV-seropositive. The sequenced material came from PBMCs.

CDR3 sequence reads: CASLGRTESYEQYF. CDR3 nucleotides: TGTGCCAGCTTGGGTCGGACAGAGTCCTACGAGCAGTACTTC. This rearrangement joins TRBV5-4 to TRBJ2-7, with D tentatively TRBD1 (6 bases). Germline V lookup: CDR1 SGHNT, CDR2 YYREEE (reference sequence). Trimming pared 7 bases from V and 1 base from J, leaving 15 bases between. The CDR3 is 14 amino acids.